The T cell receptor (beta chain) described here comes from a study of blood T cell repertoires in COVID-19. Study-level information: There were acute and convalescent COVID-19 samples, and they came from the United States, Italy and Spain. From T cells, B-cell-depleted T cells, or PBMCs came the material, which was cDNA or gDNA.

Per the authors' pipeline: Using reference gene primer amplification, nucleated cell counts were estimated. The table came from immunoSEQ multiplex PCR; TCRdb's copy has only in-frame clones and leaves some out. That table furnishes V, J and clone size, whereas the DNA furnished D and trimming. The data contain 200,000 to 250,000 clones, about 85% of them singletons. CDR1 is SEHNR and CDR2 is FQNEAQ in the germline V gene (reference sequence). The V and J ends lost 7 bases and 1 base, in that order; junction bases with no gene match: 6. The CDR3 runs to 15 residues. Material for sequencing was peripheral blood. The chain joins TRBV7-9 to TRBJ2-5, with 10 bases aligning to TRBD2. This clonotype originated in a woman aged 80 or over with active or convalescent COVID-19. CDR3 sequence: CASTQAGGGQETQYF. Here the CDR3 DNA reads TGTGCCAGCACCCAAGCGGGGGGGGGCCAAGAGACCCAGTACTTC.